This record covers a single T cell receptor beta chain. The data originate from a study of shared clonotypes between healthy human individuals. The data were produced by immunoSEQ multiplex PCR, yet TCRdb's version contains in-frame clones alone and is incomplete. The table has more than 2 million clones, approximately 95% seen once. The naive CD8 population came from CD45RO-negative cells selected for CCR7, without terminally differentiated effector memory CD45RA+ cells. The TCR was taken from a man aged 18 to 29 in good health. Sequencing was carried out using naive CD8+ T cells sorted from blood.

Written as DNA, the CDR3 is TGCAGCGTTGAAATGGCTTTGTACGGGGGCCCAAATGAGCAGTTCTTC. This sequence encodes CSVEMALYGGPNEQFF. J is TRBJ2-1 and V is TRBV29-1; D possibly matches TRBD1 or TRBD2 (6 bases each). This CDR3 is 16 amino acids long. The V end lost 2 bases, the J end lost 7 bases, and 21 bases lay between the germline ends. The germline V gene has CDR1 SQVTM and CDR2 ANQGSEA.